This entry is about one T cell receptor beta chain. These data come from a study of shared clonotypes between healthy human individuals. CD45RA+ naive and CD45RA-negative memory subsets were separated from CD4+ cells. Repertoires were generated with immunoSEQ multiplex PCR, while TCRdb's copy carries only in-frame clones and drops some. The sample carries about 680,000 clones, roughly 70% recorded once. The sequence came from a woman in her 30s in good health. What was sequenced was memory CD4+ T cells sorted from blood. The subset here: CD45RA-negative fraction.

DNA of the CDR3: TGTGCCAGCATTAGAGGGGGGAACACTGAAGCTTTCTTT. It codes for CASIRGGNTEAFF. The chain joins TRBV28 to TRBJ1-1; a possible D gene is TRBD1 (6 bases). The V gene's germline CDR1 is MDHEN and CDR2 SYDVKM. Trimming left V 7 bases short and J 1 base short, with 10 bases between. The CDR3 contains 13 residues.